The clone carrying this T cell receptor beta chain was recorded once. No antigen is known for it. This CDR3 comprises 14 residues. Germline assignment: CDR1 LNHDA and CDR2 SQIVND (reference sequence). Trimming stripped 6 bases from V and 0 bases from J, with 12 bases between. The data were obtained in a study of PD-1 blockade in classical Hodgkin lymphoma. Overall study findings and caveats: Patients newly diagnosed and complete responders had comparable baseline diversity.

As for time point: cycle 4 day 1 (C4D1), after 5 to 7 weeks of nivolumab. Brentuximab vedotin exposure varied among the patients, all of whom had relapsed after autologous stem cell transplantation. Using immunoSEQ multiplex PCR, the repertoire was profiled, and TCRdb retains in-frame clones only, with some absent. Of about 44,000 clones in the sample, around three fifths are singletons; the top ten hold 3.1%. The receptor's source is a human donor with classical Hodgkin lymphoma. The sequences come from peripheral blood mononuclear cells (PBMCs), collected before the fourth cycle of nivolumab. The rearrangement uses TRBV19 and TRBJ2-7, with D maybe TRBD2 (6 bases). CDR3 in amino acids: CASRWDFYSYEQYF. CDR3 bases: TGTGCCAGTAGATGGGACTTCTACTCCTACGAGCAGTACTTC.